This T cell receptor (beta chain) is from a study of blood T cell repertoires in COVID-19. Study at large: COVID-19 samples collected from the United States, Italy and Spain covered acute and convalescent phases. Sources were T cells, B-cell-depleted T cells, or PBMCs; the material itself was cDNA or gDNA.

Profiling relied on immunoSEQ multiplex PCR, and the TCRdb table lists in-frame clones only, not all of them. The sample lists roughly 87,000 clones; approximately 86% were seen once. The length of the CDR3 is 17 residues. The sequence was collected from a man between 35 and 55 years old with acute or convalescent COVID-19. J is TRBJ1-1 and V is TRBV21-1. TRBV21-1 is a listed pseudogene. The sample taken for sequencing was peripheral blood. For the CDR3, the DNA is TGTGCCAGCAGCGCCCTCCTAGGGGGGGGGCGTGACACTGAAGCTTTCTTT. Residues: CASSALLGGGRDTEAFF.